The 10 T cell receptor beta chains below all came from one sample that was sequenced in a study of siplizumab effects on memory and regulatory T cells. Some clones are missing from TCRdb's copy, which holds only in-frame ones; the method was immunoSEQ multiplex PCR. The data contain some 90,000 clones, just under 90% of them singletons. The sample comprised CD4+ T cells sorted from blood. The receptors were gathered from a human donor in good health.

V gene TRBV9 combines with J gene TRBJ1-5; no firm D call. Germline lookup yields CDR1 SGDLS and CDR2 YYNGEE. The CDR3 runs 15 residues. V was trimmed by 5 bases and J by 1 base, leaving 13 bases between them. CDR3 in DNA: TGTGCCAGCAGTCCCAGAGTGGACAGCAATCAGCCCCAGCATTTT. Translated: CASSPRVDSNQPQHF.

J is TRBJ1-1 and V is TRBV11-3; 7 nucleotides match TRBD1. Losses at the gene ends were 3 bases for V and 4 bases for J; bases not matched to a gene: 8. Germline loops: CDR1 SGHNT, CDR2 YENEEA. This CDR3 contains 15 residues. The CDR3 loop reads CASSFSTGWGTEAFF. CDR3 bases: TGTGCCAGCAGCTTTTCGACAGGGTGGGGCACTGAAGCTTTCTTT.

The V and J genes are TRBV2 and TRBJ2-2; D may be TRBD2 (5 bases). The CDR3 contains 16 residues. The germline V and J ends were trimmed by 5 bases and 3 bases, with 16 bases remaining between them. Germline CDR1 is SNHLY and CDR2 is FYNNEI. The CDR3, as DNA: TGTGCCAGCAGTCTGAGGCCGGGGAGAGACACCGGGGAGCTGTTTTTT. It specifies CASSLRPGRDTGELFF. The whole variable domain, filled in from reference TRBV2 and TRBJ2-2, reads EPEVTQTPSHQVTQMGQEVILRCVPISNHLYFYWYRQILGQKVEFLVSFYNNEISEKSEIFDDQFSVERPDGSNFTLKIRSTKLEDSAMYFCASSLRPGRDTGELFFGEGSRLTVL.

This clone was seen a single time. The chain links TRBV2 to TRBJ2-2; 13 positions match TRBD2. The CDR3 contains 17 residues. The germline CDR1 and CDR2 sequences are SNHLY and FYNNEI. The J segment lost 6 bases and the V segment lost 2 bases, leaving 6 bases of the junction unmatched. This chain's CDR3 is CASSEPTSGRVAGELFF. CDR3 in DNA: TGTGCCAGCAGTGAACCCACTAGCGGGAGGGTTGCCGGGGAGCTGTTTTTT.

This clone has only one observation. The V gene is TRBV5-1, the J gene TRBJ2-1, with D perhaps TRBD2 (5 bases). The CDR3 loop spans 14 amino acids. Trimming shortened V by 4 bases and J by 8 bases, and 16 bases separated the two germline ends. Germline CDR1 SGHRS, CDR2 YFSETQ. CDR3 sequence reads: CASSAASIRDEQFF. The CDR3 DNA reads TGCGCCAGCAGCGCCGCTAGCATTCGGGATGAGCAGTTCTTC.

This rearrangement joins TRBV29-1 to TRBJ2-7; 8 positions match TRBD1. Trimming took 5 bases from V and 3 from J; bases not matched to a gene: 6. Germline lookup yields CDR1 SQVTM and CDR2 ANQGSEA. The CDR3 is 13 residues long. The CDR3 bases are TGCAGCGTTAACTCAGGGGGCGGCTACGAGCAGTACTTC. Encoded protein: CSVNSGGGYEQYF.

The gene calls are TRBV4-2 and TRBJ2-2, with 7 bases that match TRBD1. The germline V gene has CDR1 LGHNA and CDR2 YNFKEQ. Losses at the gene ends were 1 base for V and 5 bases for J; bases not matched to a gene: 7. The CDR3 has 16 residues. CDR3 sequence (DNA): TGTGCCAGCAGCCAAGGACCGGGACAGAAAACCGGGGAGCTGTTTTTT. Translation gives CASSQGPGQKTGELFF.

V and J are TRBV4-1 and TRBJ1-3, with D possibly TRBD1 on 6 matching bases. V lost 4 bases and J lost 4, with 11 bases in between. From germline, CDR1 is MGHRA and CDR2 YSYEKL. This CDR3 contains 14 residues. CDR3 loop: CASSPHGGGNTIYF. CDR3 sequence (DNA): TGCGCCAGCAGCCCCCATGGGGGCGGAAACACCATATATTTT.

The chain recombines TRBV5-4 with TRBJ1-2; D is ambiguous. Trimming shortened V by 2 bases and J by 2 bases, and 10 bases separated the two germline ends. The V gene's germline CDR1 is SGHNT and CDR2 YYREEE (reference sequence). CDR3 size: 14 residues. The CDR3 bases are TGTGCCAGCAGCTTTGGCAGAGAGAACTATGGCTACACCTTC. Translating it yields CASSFGRENYGYTF.

The chain joins TRBV5-1 to TRBJ2-5, with D perhaps TRBD1 (6 bases). The germline V gene encodes CDR1 SGHRS and CDR2 YFSETQ. V gave up 5 bases and J gave up 1 base, with 6 bases separating them. This CDR3 region has 12 residues. CDR3 residues: CASRTGQETQYF. CDR3 coding DNA: TGCGCCAGCAGGACAGGCCAAGAGACCCAGTACTTC.